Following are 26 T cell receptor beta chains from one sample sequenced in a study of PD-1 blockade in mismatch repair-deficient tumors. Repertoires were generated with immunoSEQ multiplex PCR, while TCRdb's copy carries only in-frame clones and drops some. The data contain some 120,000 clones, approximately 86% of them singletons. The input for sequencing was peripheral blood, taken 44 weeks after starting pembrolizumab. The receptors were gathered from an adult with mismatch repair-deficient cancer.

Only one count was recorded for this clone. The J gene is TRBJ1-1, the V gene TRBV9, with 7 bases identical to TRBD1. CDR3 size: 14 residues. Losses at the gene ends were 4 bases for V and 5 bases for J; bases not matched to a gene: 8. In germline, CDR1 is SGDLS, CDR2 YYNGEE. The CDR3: CASSSRTGQTEAFF. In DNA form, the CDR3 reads TGTGCCAGCAGCTCCCGGACAGGACAGACTGAAGCTTTCTTT.

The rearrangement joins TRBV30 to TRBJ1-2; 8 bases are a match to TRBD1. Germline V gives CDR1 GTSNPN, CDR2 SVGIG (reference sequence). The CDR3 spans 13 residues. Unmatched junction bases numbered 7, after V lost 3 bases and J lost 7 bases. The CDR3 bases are TGTGCCTGGAGCAGACAGGGGATCGGTGGCTACACCTTC. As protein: CAWSRQGIGGYTF. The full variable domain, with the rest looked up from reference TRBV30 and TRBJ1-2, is SQTIHQWPATLVQPVGSPLSLECTVEGTSNPNLYWYRQAAGRGLQLLFYSVGIGQISSEVPQNLSASRPQDRQFILSSKKLLLSDSGFYLCAWSRQGIGGYTFGSGTRLTVV.

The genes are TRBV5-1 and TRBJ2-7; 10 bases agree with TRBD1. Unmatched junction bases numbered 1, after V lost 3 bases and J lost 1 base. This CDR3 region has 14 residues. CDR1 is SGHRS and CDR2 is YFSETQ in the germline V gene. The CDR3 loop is CASSWTGGSYEQYF. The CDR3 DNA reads TGCGCCAGCAGCTGGACAGGGGGTTCCTACGAGCAGTACTTC.

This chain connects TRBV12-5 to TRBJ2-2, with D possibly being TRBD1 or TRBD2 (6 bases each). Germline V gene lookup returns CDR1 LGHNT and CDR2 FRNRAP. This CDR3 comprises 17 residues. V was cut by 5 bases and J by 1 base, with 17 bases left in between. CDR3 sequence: CASGILGGHLNTGELFF. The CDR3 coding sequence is TGTGCTAGTGGTATCCTCGGGGGACACCTGAACACCGGGGAGCTGTTTTTT.

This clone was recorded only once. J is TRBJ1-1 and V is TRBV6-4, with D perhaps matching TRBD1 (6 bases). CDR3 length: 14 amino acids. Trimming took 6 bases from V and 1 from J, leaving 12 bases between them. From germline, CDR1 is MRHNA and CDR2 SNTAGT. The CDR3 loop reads CASRKDSWNTEAFF. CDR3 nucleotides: TGTGCCAGCAGAAAGGACAGCTGGAACACTGAAGCTTTCTTT.

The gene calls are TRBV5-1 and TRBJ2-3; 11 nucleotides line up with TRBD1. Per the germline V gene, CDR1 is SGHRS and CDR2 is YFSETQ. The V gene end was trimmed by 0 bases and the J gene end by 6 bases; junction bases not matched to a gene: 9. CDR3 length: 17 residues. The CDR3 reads CASSLALGQGAADTQYF. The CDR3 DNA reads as TGCGCCAGCAGCTTGGCTTTAGGACAGGGGGCGGCGGATACGCAGTATTTT.

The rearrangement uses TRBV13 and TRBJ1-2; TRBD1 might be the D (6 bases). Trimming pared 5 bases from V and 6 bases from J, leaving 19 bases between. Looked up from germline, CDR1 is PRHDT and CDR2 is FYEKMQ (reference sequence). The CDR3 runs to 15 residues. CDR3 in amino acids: CASSVSGTPLHGYTF. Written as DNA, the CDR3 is TGTGCCAGCAGCGTCAGCGGGACACCTCTTCATGGCTACACCTTC.

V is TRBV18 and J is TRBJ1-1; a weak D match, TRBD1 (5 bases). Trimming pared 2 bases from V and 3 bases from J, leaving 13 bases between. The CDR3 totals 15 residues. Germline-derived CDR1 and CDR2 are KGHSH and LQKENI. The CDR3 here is CASSPWAGRDTEAFF. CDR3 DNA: TGTGCCAGCTCACCATGGGCAGGGAGAGACACTGAAGCTTTCTTT.

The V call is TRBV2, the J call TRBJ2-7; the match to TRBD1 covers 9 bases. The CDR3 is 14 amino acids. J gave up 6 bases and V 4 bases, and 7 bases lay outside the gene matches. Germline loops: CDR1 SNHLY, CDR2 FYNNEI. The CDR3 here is CASSARQGVGEQYF. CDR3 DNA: TGTGCCAGCAGTGCGAGACAGGGGGTAGGCGAGCAGTACTTC.

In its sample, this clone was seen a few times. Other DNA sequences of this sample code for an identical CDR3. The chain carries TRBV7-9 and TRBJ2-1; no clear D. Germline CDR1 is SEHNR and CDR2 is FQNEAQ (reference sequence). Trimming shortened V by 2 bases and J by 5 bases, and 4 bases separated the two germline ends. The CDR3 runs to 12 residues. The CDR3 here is CASSLSNNEQFF. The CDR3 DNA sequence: TGTGCCAGCAGCTTATCGAACAATGAGCAGTTCTTC. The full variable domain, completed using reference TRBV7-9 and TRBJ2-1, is DTGVSQNPRHKITKRGQNVTFRCDPISEHNRLYWYRQTLGQGPEFLTYFQNEAQLEKSRLLSDRFSAERPKGSFSTLEIQRTEQGDSAMYLCASSLSNNEQFFGPGTRLTVL.

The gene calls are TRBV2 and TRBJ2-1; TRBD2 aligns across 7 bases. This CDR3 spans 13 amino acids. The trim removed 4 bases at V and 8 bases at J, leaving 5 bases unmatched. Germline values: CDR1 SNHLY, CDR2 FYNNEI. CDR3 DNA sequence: TGTGCCAGCAGTGTAGGCGGGAGCGATGAGCAGTTCTTC. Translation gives CASSVGGSDEQFF.

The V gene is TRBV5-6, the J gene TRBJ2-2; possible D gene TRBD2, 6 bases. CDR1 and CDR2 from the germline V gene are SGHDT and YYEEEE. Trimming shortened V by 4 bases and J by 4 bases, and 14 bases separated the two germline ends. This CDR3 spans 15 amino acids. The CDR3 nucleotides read TGTGCCAGCAGCCAATGGGGACTTATCACCGGGGAGCTGTTTTTT. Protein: CASSQWGLITGELFF.

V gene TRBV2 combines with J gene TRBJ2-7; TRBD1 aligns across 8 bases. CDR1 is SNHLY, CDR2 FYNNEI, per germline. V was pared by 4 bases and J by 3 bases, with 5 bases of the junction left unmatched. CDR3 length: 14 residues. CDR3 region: CASSVGTGGYEQYF. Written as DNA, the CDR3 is TGTGCCAGCAGTGTCGGTACAGGGGGCTACGAGCAGTACTTC.

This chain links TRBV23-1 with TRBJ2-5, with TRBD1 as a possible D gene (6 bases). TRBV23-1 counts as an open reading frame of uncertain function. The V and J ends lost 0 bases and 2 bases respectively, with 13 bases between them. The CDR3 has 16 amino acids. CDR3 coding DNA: TGCGCCAGCAGTCAATCTCTGGACAGTTATCAAGAGACCCAGTACTTC. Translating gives CASSQSLDSYQETQYF.

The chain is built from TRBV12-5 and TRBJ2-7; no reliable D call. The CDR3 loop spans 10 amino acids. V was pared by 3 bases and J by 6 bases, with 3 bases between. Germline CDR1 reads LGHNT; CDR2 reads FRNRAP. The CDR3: CASGFPEQYF. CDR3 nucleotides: TGTGCTAGTGGTTTCCCCGAGCAGTACTTC.

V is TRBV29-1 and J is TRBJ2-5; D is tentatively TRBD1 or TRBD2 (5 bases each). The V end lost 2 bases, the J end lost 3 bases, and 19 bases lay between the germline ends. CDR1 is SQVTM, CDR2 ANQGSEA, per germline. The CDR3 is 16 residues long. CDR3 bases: TGCAGCGTTGAATTGTATCGGGACCTCAAAAAAGAGACCCAGTACTTC. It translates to CSVELYRDLKKETQYF.

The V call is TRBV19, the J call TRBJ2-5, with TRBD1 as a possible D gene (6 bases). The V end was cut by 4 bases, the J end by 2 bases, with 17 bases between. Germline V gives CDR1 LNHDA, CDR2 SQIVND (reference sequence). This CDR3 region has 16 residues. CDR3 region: CASSRGTPNAQETQYF. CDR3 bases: TGTGCCAGTAGTAGAGGGACACCTAATGCACAAGAGACCCAGTACTTC.

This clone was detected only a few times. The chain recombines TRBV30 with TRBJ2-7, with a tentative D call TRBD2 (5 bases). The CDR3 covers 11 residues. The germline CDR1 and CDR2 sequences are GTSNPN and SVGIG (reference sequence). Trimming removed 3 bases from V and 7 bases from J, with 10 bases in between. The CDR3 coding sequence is TGTGCCTGGAGAGCGGCATTGGAGCAGTACTTC. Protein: CAWRAALEQYF.

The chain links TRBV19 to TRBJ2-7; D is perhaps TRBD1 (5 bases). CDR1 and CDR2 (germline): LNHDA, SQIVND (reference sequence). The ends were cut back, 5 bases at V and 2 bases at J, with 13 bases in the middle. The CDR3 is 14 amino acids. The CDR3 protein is CASSARVTPYEQYF. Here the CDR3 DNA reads TGTGCCAGTAGTGCCAGGGTGACCCCCTACGAGCAGTACTTC. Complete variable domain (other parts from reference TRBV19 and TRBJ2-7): DGGITQSPKYLFRKEGQNVTLSCEQNLNHDAMYWYRQDPGQGLRLIYYSQIVNDFQKGDIAEGYSVSREKKESFPLTVTSAQKNPTAFYLCASSARVTPYEQYFGPGTRLTVT.

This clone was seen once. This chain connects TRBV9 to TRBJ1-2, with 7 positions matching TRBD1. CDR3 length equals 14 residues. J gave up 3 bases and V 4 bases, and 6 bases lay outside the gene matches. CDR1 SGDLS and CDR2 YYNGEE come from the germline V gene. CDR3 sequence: CASSSSGGDYGYTF. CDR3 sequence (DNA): TGTGCCAGCAGCTCCTCAGGGGGGGACTATGGCTACACCTTC.

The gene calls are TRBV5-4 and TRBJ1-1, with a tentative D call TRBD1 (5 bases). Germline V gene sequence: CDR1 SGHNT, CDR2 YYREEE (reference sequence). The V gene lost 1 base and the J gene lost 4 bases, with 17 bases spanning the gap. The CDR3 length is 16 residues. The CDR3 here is CASSLNGGGRSTEAFF. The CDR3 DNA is TGTGCCAGCAGCTTGAACGGCGGGGGGAGAAGCACTGAAGCTTTCTTT.

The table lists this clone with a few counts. The CDR3 here is CASSFVGGQPQHF. CDR3 bases: TGTGCCAGCAGTTTTGTCGGCGGTCAGCCCCAGCATTTT. The V call is TRBV27, the J call TRBJ1-5; D is unclear. The V end was cut by 3 bases, the J end by 6 bases, with 9 bases between. There are 13 residues in the CDR3. Germline assignment: CDR1 MNHEY and CDR2 SMNVEV (reference sequence).

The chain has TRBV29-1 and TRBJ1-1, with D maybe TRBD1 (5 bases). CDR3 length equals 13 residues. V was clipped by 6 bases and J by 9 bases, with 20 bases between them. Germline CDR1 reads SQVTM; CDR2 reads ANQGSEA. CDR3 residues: CSVNPGILPQAFF. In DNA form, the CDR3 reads TGCAGCGTAAATCCAGGGATCCTTCCCCAAGCTTTCTTT.

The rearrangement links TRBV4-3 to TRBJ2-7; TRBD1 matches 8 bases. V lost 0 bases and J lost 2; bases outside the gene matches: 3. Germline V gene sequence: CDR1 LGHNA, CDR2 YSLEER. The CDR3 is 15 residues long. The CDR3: CASSQEGTGPYEQYF. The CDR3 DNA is TGCGCCAGCAGCCAAGAAGGGACAGGCCCCTACGAGCAGTACTTC.

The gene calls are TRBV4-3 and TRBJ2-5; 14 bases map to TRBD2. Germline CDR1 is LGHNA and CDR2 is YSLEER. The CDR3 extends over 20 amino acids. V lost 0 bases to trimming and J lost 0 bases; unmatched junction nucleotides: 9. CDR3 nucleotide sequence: TGCGCCAGCAGCCAAGACCCGACTAGCGGGGGGGAATCTTACCAAGAGACCCAGTACTTC. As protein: CASSQDPTSGGESYQETQYF.

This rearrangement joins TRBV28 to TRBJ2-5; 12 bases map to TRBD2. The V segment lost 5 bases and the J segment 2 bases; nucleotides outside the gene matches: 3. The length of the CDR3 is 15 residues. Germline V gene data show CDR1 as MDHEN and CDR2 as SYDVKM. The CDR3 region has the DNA TGTGCCAGCAGTCTAGCGGGAGGGCGGCAAGAGACCCAGTACTTC. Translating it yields CASSLAGGRQETQYF.